The 18 T cell receptor beta chains given below trace back to one sample, sequenced in a study of early T cells in non-severe SARS-CoV-2 infection. TCRdb itself ran the 5' RACE reads through MiXCR, one entry per CDR3 protein. The table has 65,000 to 85,000 distinct CDR3 sequences, 11% seen once. Sequencing was performed on whole blood. The receptors stem from an adult who was a healthcare worker with PCR-confirmed SARS-CoV-2 infection or an uninfected control (not recorded which).

The chain recombines TRBV6-5 with TRBJ1-6, with unresolved D. Trimming took 4 bases from V and 6 from J, leaving 13 bases between them. The CDR3 is made up of 15 amino acids. The germline V gene encodes CDR1 MNHEY and CDR2 SVGAGI. DNA for the CDR3: TGTGCCAGCAGTTTCAGACATATGGGTAATTCACCCCTCCACTTT. Translated, it gives CASSFRHMGNSPLHF.

A few counts support this clonotype. This chain joins TRBV7-8 and TRBJ2-3; no clear D. Per the germline V gene, CDR1 is SGHVS and CDR2 is FQNEAQ. The CDR3 sequence is 15 residues long. V lost 5 bases, J lost 3 bases, and 15 bases lay in between. CDR3: CASSNRRVATDTQYF. The DNA of the CDR3 is TGTGCCAGCAGCAACAGACGGGTAGCAACAGATACGCAGTATTTT.

This chain links TRBV15 with TRBJ2-1; 8 bases are shared with TRBD2. The CDR3 covers 19 residues. V lost 2 bases, J lost 3 bases, and 15 bases stayed unmatched. Looked up from germline, CDR1 is LNHNV and CDR2 is YYDKDF (reference sequence). CDR3 protein: CATSRPGASGLMIYNEQFF. The DNA of the CDR3 is TGTGCCACCAGCAGACCAGGGGCTAGCGGGTTGATGATCTACAATGAGCAGTTCTTC.

This clonotype appeared once. This chain links TRBV20-1 with TRBJ1-2, with D unresolved. V gave up 0 bases and J gave up 0 bases, with 8 bases separating them. This CDR3 is built from 14 residues. Looked up from germline, CDR1 is DFQATT and CDR2 is SNEGSKA (reference sequence). The CDR3 DNA reads TGCAGTGCTAGAGATCCCCTCACTAACTATGGCTACACCTTC. It specifies CSARDPLTNYGYTF.

The chain is built from TRBV28 and TRBJ2-7; no reliable D call. This CDR3 is built from 11 residues. The germline gives CDR1 MDHEN, CDR2 SYDVKM. V shed 3 bases and J shed 3 bases, with 3 bases lying between them. For the CDR3, the DNA is TGTGCCAGCAGTTTTTACTACGAGCAGTACTTC. Residues: CASSFYYEQYF.

The V call is TRBV7-8, the J call TRBJ1-6, with TRBD1 matching 11 bases. Trimming at V came to 4 bases and at J to 9 bases, leaving 5 bases not matched to a gene. The CDR3 covers 15 residues. From germline, CDR1 is SGHVS and CDR2 FQNEAQ. The CDR3 nucleotides read TGTGCCAGCAGCTACTGGACAGGGGGCGTTTCACCCCTCCACTTT. Amino acid sequence: CASSYWTGGVSPLHF.

This clonotype showed up many times. In nucleotides, the CDR3 is TGTGCCTGGAGTACAGGACTAGCGGCAACCGGGGAGCTGTTTTTT. It yields the protein CAWSTGLAATGELFF. This sequence joins TRBV30 and TRBJ2-2; 10 bases line up with TRBD2. Germline loops: CDR1 GTSNPN, CDR2 SVGIG (reference sequence). Losses at the gene ends were 2 bases for V and 5 bases for J; bases not matched to a gene: 5. The CDR3 extends over 15 amino acids.

This clonotype was observed at least ten times. This chain connects TRBV12-3 or TRBV12-4 to TRBJ1-1; 9 bases agree with TRBD1. This CDR3 region has 15 residues. Trimming at V came to 2 bases and at J to 11 bases, leaving 12 bases not matched to a gene. CDR3 coding DNA: TGTGCCAGCAGTTTAAGGGACAGGGCGTTCCGCGGGGCTTTCTTT. Translation: CASSLRDRAFRGAFF.

The V call is TRBV12-3 or TRBV12-4, the J call TRBJ2-3, with 9 bases that match TRBD2. V dropped 7 bases and J dropped 0; count of bases not matched to a gene: 8. The CDR3 consists of 16 residues. The CDR3: CASTGLAGVSTDTQYF. CDR3 DNA sequence: TGTGCCAGCACCGGATTAGCGGGGGTTAGCACAGATACGCAGTATTTT.

This clonotype was picked up many times. One junction end disagrees with the germline gene, perhaps due to a read error. The genes are TRBV30 and TRBJ1-4; D is unclear. The CDR3 is 12 amino acids. Per germline, CDR1 GTSNPN and CDR2 SVGIG (reference sequence). The CDR3 DNA follows: TGTGCCTGGAGTGTCCAAGGGTTGGGTCCGATTTTT. Its translation: CAWSVQGLGPIF.

The chain joins TRBV10-2 to TRBJ2-7, with 7 nucleotides matching TRBD2. With 4 bases clipped from V and 0 bases from J, the junction kept 6 bases outside the gene matches. Germline CDR1 reads WSHSY; CDR2 reads SAAADI. The CDR3 loop spans 15 amino acids. CDR3 bases: TGCGCCAGCAGTGTATTTAGCGGGTCCTCCTACGAGCAGTACTTC. Translated: CASSVFSGSSYEQYF.

This clonotype was recorded many times. The J gene is TRBJ1-1, the V gene TRBV18, with D possibly TRBD1 on 5 matching bases. The ends were cut back, 1 base at V and 4 bases at J, with 16 bases in the middle. This CDR3 contains 16 residues. Germline CDR1 KGHSH, CDR2 LQKENI. In nucleotides, the CDR3 is TGTGCCAGCTCACCACTAAAATGGGGAACAGGCACTGAAGCTTTCTTT. This translates into CASSPLKWGTGTEAFF.

J is TRBJ2-5 and V is TRBV5-1; 10 nucleotides align to TRBD2. The V gene end was trimmed by 4 bases and the J gene end by 4 bases; junction bases not matched to a gene: 4. Germline CDR1 SGHRS, CDR2 YFSETQ. The CDR3 has 14 residues. CDR3 sequence reads: CASSVGLAAETQYF. CDR3 coding DNA: TGCGCCAGCAGCGTCGGACTAGCGGCAGAGACCCAGTACTTC.

The V and J genes are TRBV9 and TRBJ1-2; D unclear. The V gene lost 4 bases and the J gene lost 4 bases, with 20 bases spanning the gap. The CDR3 runs 16 residues. The germline V gene has CDR1 SGDLS and CDR2 YYNGEE. CDR3 nucleotide sequence: TGTGCCAGCAGCTCCCGTTGGGAGGTTCTCGGCTATGGCTACACCTTC. This encodes CASSSRWEVLGYGYTF.

The rearrangement uses TRBV20-1 and TRBJ2-5; TRBD1 might be the D (6 bases). V gave up 8 bases and J gave up 4 bases, with 17 bases separating them. The length of the CDR3 is 13 residues. Germline-derived CDR1 and CDR2 are DFQATT and SNEGSKA (reference sequence). CDR3 loop: CSTTKQGPETQYF. CDR3 bases: TGCAGTACTACCAAACAGGGTCCAGAGACCCAGTACTTC.

This clonotype was found many times. The chain joins TRBV11-2 to TRBJ2-2; TRBD2 might be the D (6 bases). The V end was cut by 0 bases, the J end by 8 bases, with 13 bases between. Germline CDR1 SGHAT, CDR2 FQNNGV. The CDR3 spans 15 residues. The CDR3 coding sequence is TGTGCCAGCAGCTTAGATGCGGGGTCTAGGGGGGAGCTGTTTTTT. This sequence encodes CASSLDAGSRGELFF.

This clonotype has only a few counts. J is TRBJ1-2 and V is TRBV24-1; D gene uncertain. This CDR3 spans 15 amino acids. Germline lookup yields CDR1 KGHDR and CDR2 SFDVKD. Trimming left V 3 bases short and J 2 bases short, with 12 bases between. The CDR3 here is CATSDRERNNYGYTF. In DNA form, the CDR3 reads TGTGCCACCAGTGATCGGGAGCGGAACAACTATGGCTACACCTTC.

The CDR3 nucleotides are TGTGCCAGCAGCTTAGGCGGGCTAGCGGGAGGTACGCAGTATTTT. As protein: CASSLGGLAGGTQYF. V gene TRBV7-6 combines with J gene TRBJ2-3, with TRBD2 matching over 11 bases. Germline CDR1 SGHVS, CDR2 FNYEAQ. V dropped 1 base and J dropped 8; count of bases not matched to a gene: 5. There are 15 residues in the CDR3.